This entry lists 11 T cell receptor beta chains sequenced from one sample in a study of shared clonotypes between healthy human individuals. It was CD45RO-negative cells, positively selected for CCR7, that made up naive CD8 cells, with terminally differentiated effector memory CD45RA+ cells excluded. Only in-frame clones appear in the TCRdb table, and some are missing; sequencing was by immunoSEQ multiplex PCR. The sample gives some 2,100,000 clones, 85% to 95% of which show up once; under 2% is in the top ten. Sequenced: naive CD8+ T cells from PBMCs. Source of these receptors: a man between 18 and 35 years old in good health. Some clones in this sample may be carry-over from other donors' samples.

V gene TRBV19 combines with J gene TRBJ1-5, with D unresolved. V lost 0 bases to trimming and J lost 3 bases, with 15 bases between them. The germline CDR1 and CDR2 sequences are LNHDA and SQIVND (reference sequence). The CDR3 is 17 amino acids. The CDR3 here is CASSIERGRGPNQPQHF. CDR3 nucleotides: TGTGCCAGTAGTATAGAAAGAGGACGCGGACCCAATCAGCCCCAGCATTTT.

The rearrangement links TRBV27 to TRBJ2-3; either TRBD1 or TRBD2 may supply D (5 bases each). Germline V lookup: CDR1 MNHEY, CDR2 SMNVEV (reference sequence). The V end was cut by 2 bases, the J end by 8 bases, with 8 bases between. The CDR3 consists of 12 residues. The chain's CDR3 is CASSLRGGTQYF. DNA for the CDR3: TGTGCCAGCAGTTTACGGGGCGGTACGCAGTATTTT.

V gene TRBV2 combines with J gene TRBJ2-7, with TRBD1 identical over 8 bases. CDR1 is SNHLY, CDR2 FYNNEI, per germline. CDR3 length: 15 residues. With 2 bases clipped from V and 4 bases from J, the junction kept 7 bases outside the gene matches. CDR3 DNA: TGTGCCAGCAGTGAATGGGACAGGAGTTCTTACGAGCAGTACTTC. The encoded protein is CASSEWDRSSYEQYF.

The genes are TRBV30 and TRBJ2-7; TRBD2 might be the D (5 bases). The CDR3 has 15 amino acids. The V end was cut by 3 bases, the J end by 9 bases, with 24 bases between. Germline V CDR1 and CDR2: GTSNPN, SVGIG (reference sequence). CDR3 residues: CAWSGIPPAVFLQYF. The CDR3 DNA sequence: TGTGCCTGGAGCGGGATCCCCCCGGCCGTTTTTTTGCAGTACTTC. The full variable domain, with the rest looked up from reference TRBV30 and TRBJ2-7, is SQTIHQWPATLVQPVGSPLSLECTVEGTSNPNLYWYRQAAGRGLQLLFYSVGIGQISSEVPQNLSASRPQDRQFILSSKKLLLSDSGFYLCAWSGIPPAVFLQYFGPGTRLTVT.

The V gene is TRBV7-8, the J gene TRBJ2-1, with D perhaps TRBD2 (6 bases). Trimming shortened V by 0 bases and J by 0 bases, and 9 bases separated the two germline ends. Looked up from germline, CDR1 is SGHVS and CDR2 is FQNEAQ. The length of the CDR3 is 16 residues. In DNA, the CDR3 is TGTGCCAGCAGCTTAGCGCCCGGGAGCTCCTACAATGAGCAGTTCTTC. Translating it yields CASSLAPGSSYNEQFF.

The rearrangement links TRBV28 to TRBJ2-7; D is possibly TRBD1 (7 bases). Trimming took 6 bases from V and 5 from J, leaving 14 bases between them. CDR1 and CDR2 from the germline V gene are MDHEN and SYDVKM. The CDR3 covers 13 residues. The CDR3 loop is CASSRGRLDEQYF. CDR3 sequence (DNA): TGTGCCAGCAGCAGGGGGAGGCTCGACGAGCAGTACTTC.

The chain combines TRBV4-1 with TRBJ1-6, with D possibly being TRBD1 (5 bases). The CDR3 loop spans 14 amino acids. Trimming left V 4 bases short and J 8 bases short, with 12 bases between. Germline values: CDR1 MGHRA, CDR2 YSYEKL. Here the CDR3 reads CASSPRDGHSPLHF. The CDR3 DNA reads as TGCGCCAGCAGCCCCCGGGACGGTCATTCACCCCTCCACTTT.

The rearrangement joins TRBV5-1 to TRBJ2-2; D is undetermined. V was trimmed by 2 bases and J by 5 bases, leaving 10 bases between them. CDR1 and CDR2 from the germline V gene are SGHRS and YFSETQ. The CDR3 totals 14 residues. The CDR3 region has the DNA TGCGCCAGCAGCTTTGAGACAAGAACCGGGGAGCTGTTTTTT. Translation gives CASSFETRTGELFF. The full variable domain, in which reference TRBV5-1 and TRBJ2-2 provide the parts outside the CDR3, is KAGVTQTPRYLIKTRGQQVTLSCSPISGHRSVSWYQQTPGQGLQFLFEYFSETQRNKGNFPGRFSGRQFSNSRSEMNVSTLELGDSALYLCASSFETRTGELFFGEGSRLTVL.

This clone was counted a few times. This same CDR3 is encoded by further DNA sequences in the sample. This rearrangement joins TRBV5-4 to TRBJ2-1; D unclear. The ends were cut back, 1 base at V and 2 bases at J, with 4 bases in the middle. This CDR3 comprises 13 residues. Germline V gives CDR1 SGHNT, CDR2 YYREEE (reference sequence). Here the CDR3 DNA reads TGTGCCAGCAGCTTGCGGGCCTACAATGAGCAGTTCTTC. This gives the protein CASSLRAYNEQFF.

This sequence joins TRBV11-2 and TRBJ1-5, with a possible D match to TRBD1 (6 bases). CDR3 size: 15 residues. Germline assignment: CDR1 SGHAT and CDR2 FQNNGV. Between the trimmed V and J ends, which lost 1 base and 8 bases, there was a span of 15 bases. The CDR3 is CASSLVGKGGEPQHF. The CDR3 DNA sequence: TGTGCCAGCAGCTTAGTTGGTAAAGGGGGGGAGCCCCAGCATTTT.

This chain joins TRBV28 and TRBJ2-5; the D is unclear. CDR3 length: 14 amino acids. The V and J ends lost 2 bases and 0 bases respectively, with 7 bases between them. Germline-derived CDR1 and CDR2 are MDHEN and SYDVKM. CDR3 sequence reads: CASSLRRYQETQYF. The DNA for the CDR3 is TGTGCCAGCAGTTTACGGCGGTACCAAGAGACCCAGTACTTC.